A selection of T cell receptor beta chains follows, all from one sample in a study of blood T cell repertoires in COVID-19. The method was immunoSEQ multiplex PCR; TCRdb's version includes in-frame clones alone and lacks a portion of them. Of some 85,000 clones listed, more than 75% are singletons. The material sequenced was peripheral blood. Receptor source: an elderly woman with active or convalescent COVID-19. The CDR3 runs from the conserved cysteine through the conserved F or W. A D gene is named only where the DNA matches it firmly. Only part of the rows carry a size: once, few, many, or a class if the clone is expanded.

j_gene: TRBJ2-5; abundance: .; v_gene: TRBV5-4; d_gene: TRBD2; CDR3aa: CASTPELAGKTQYF; CDR3nt: TGTGCCAGCACTCCTGAGCTAGCGGGGAAGACCCAGTACTTC
j_gene: TRBJ2-2; abundance: .; v_gene: TRBV19; d_gene: .; CDR3aa: CASRGAGELFF; CDR3nt: TGTGCCAGCAGGGGGGCCGGGGAGCTGTTTTTT
j_gene: TRBJ1-6; abundance: once; v_gene: TRBV6-1; d_gene: .; CDR3aa: CASSERGRGVSPLHF; CDR3nt: TGTGCCAGCAGTGAAAGGGGCAGGGGAGTCTCACCCCTCCACTTT
j_gene: TRBJ2-4; abundance: .; v_gene: TRBV7-9; d_gene: TRBD2; CDR3aa: CASSLAGGQRNIQYF; CDR3nt: TGTGCCAGCAGCTTGGCGGGGGGGCAGAGAAACATTCAGTACTTC
j_gene: TRBJ2-5; abundance: .; v_gene: TRBV6-5; d_gene: TRBD1; CDR3aa: CASSNPGQGMVQYF; CDR3nt: TGTGCCAGCAGTAATCCGGGACAGGGGATGGTCCAGTACTTC
j_gene: TRBJ2-2; abundance: few; v_gene: TRBV10-3; d_gene: TRBD2; CDR3aa: CASVAGTTTGELFF; CDR3nt: TGTGCCAGTGTTGCGGGGACTACTACCGGGGAGCTGTTTTTT
j_gene: TRBJ1-5; abundance: .; v_gene: TRBV19; d_gene: TRBD1; CDR3aa: CASSSGTGGTGMQPQHF; CDR3nt: TGTGCCAGTAGTTCCGGGACAGGGGGGACCGGCATGCAGCCCCAGCATTTT
j_gene: TRBJ1-4; abundance: .; v_gene: TRBV25-1; d_gene: TRBD1; CDR3aa: CASSPTGGVKLFF; CDR3nt: TGTGCCAGTAGCCCGACAGGGGGCGTCAAACTGTTTTTT
j_gene: TRBJ2-1; abundance: .; v_gene: TRBV6-2/TRBV6-3; d_gene: TRBD1; CDR3aa: CASSSRDSLYNEQFF; CDR3nt: TGTGCCAGCAGTTCCCGGGACAGTCTCTACAATGAGCAGTTCTTC
j_gene: TRBJ1-2; abundance: .; v_gene: TRBV28; d_gene: TRBD1; CDR3aa: CASSFSGGGYTF; CDR3nt: TGTGCCAGCAGTTTTTCAGGGGGCGGCTACACCTTC
j_gene: TRBJ1-2; abundance: .; v_gene: TRBV29-1; d_gene: .; CDR3aa: CSVARGAGSYGYTF; CDR3nt: TGCAGCGTGGCCCGGGGGGCAGGCTCCTATGGCTACACCTTC
j_gene: TRBJ1-1; abundance: .; v_gene: TRBV6-2/TRBV6-3; d_gene: .; CDR3aa: CASSYSQGRAEAFF; CDR3nt: TGTGCCAGCAGTTACTCGCAGGGGCGAGCTGAAGCTTTCTTT
j_gene: TRBJ2-2; abundance: .; v_gene: TRBV15; d_gene: .; CDR3aa: CATSRDFGEENGELFF; CDR3nt: TGTGCCACCAGCAGAGATTTCGGGGAGGAGAACGGGGAGCTGTTTTTT
j_gene: TRBJ2-1; abundance: .; v_gene: TRBV5-1; d_gene: .; CDR3aa: CASEAGSVDNEQFF; CDR3nt: TGCGCCAGCGAGGCGGGGAGTGTTGACAATGAGCAGTTCTTC
j_gene: TRBJ2-1; abundance: .; v_gene: TRBV28; d_gene: TRBD1; CDR3aa: CASSLDRGWADEQFF; CDR3nt: TGTGCCAGCAGTTTAGACAGGGGTTGGGCCGATGAGCAGTTCTTC
j_gene: TRBJ2-7; abundance: few; v_gene: TRBV29-1; d_gene: TRBD1; CDR3aa: CSATGTGLYEQYF; CDR3nt: TGCAGCGCCACCGGGACAGGCCTCTACGAGCAGTACTTC
j_gene: TRBJ1-1; abundance: .; v_gene: TRBV10-3; d_gene: TRBD1; CDR3aa: CAISEARDRGFLRTEAFF; CDR3nt: TGTGCCATCAGTGAGGCCCGGGACAGGGGATTTTTGAGGACTGAAGCTTTCTTT
j_gene: TRBJ2-5; abundance: .; v_gene: TRBV19; d_gene: .; CDR3aa: CASSIDGGSGTQYF; CDR3nt: TGTGCCAGTAGTATAGATGGGGGCAGCGGGACCCAGTACTTC
j_gene: TRBJ1-4; abundance: .; v_gene: TRBV11-2; d_gene: TRBD1; CDR3aa: CASSLDRGVEKLFF; CDR3nt: TGTGCCAGCAGCTTGGACAGGGGAGTTGAAAAACTGTTTTTT
j_gene: TRBJ2-1; abundance: .; v_gene: TRBV29-1; d_gene: TRBD2; CDR3aa: CSVGGDSGGYEQFF; CDR3nt: TGCAGCGTGGGTGGTGATAGCGGGGGTTATGAGCAGTTCTTC
j_gene: TRBJ2-7; abundance: .; v_gene: TRBV19; d_gene: .; CDR3aa: CASSPGSGGYEQYF; CDR3nt: TGTGCCAGTAGCCCCGGTTCGGGTGGCTACGAGCAGTACTTC
j_gene: TRBJ1-5; abundance: .; v_gene: TRBV28; d_gene: .; CDR3aa: CASSLGGDNQPQHF; CDR3nt: TGTGCCAGCAGTTTGGGGGGGGATAATCAGCCCCAGCATTTT
j_gene: TRBJ1-1; abundance: .; v_gene: TRBV6-5; d_gene: .; CDR3aa: CASSPDIYTEAFF; CDR3nt: TGTGCCAGCAGTCCGGACATATACACTGAAGCTTTCTTT
j_gene: TRBJ2-3; abundance: .; v_gene: TRBV7-2; d_gene: .; CDR3aa: CASSYGLWSTDTQYF; CDR3nt: TGTGCCAGCAGCTACGGACTGTGGTCCACAGATACGCAGTATTTT
j_gene: TRBJ2-7; abundance: .; v_gene: TRBV27; d_gene: .; CDR3aa: CASSLGDSYEQYF; CDR3nt: TGTGCCAGCAGCCTCGGGGACTCCTACGAGCAGTACTTC
j_gene: TRBJ2-7; abundance: .; v_gene: TRBV5-1; d_gene: TRBD2; CDR3aa: CASSSFPSGGSYEQYF; CDR3nt: TGCGCCAGCAGCTCCTTTCCTAGCGGGGGGTCCTACGAGCAGTACTTC
j_gene: TRBJ1-2; abundance: few; v_gene: TRBV4-1; d_gene: .; CDR3aa: CASSDRDTGYGYTF; CDR3nt: TGCGCCAGCAGCGACCGGGACACGGGCTATGGCTACACCTTC
j_gene: TRBJ1-5; abundance: .; v_gene: TRBV7-2; d_gene: .; CDR3aa: CASSLRWGRGIGNQPQHF; CDR3nt: TGTGCCAGCAGCTTGCGGTGGGGTCGGGGGATCGGCAATCAGCCCCAGCATTTT
j_gene: TRBJ2-5; abundance: few; v_gene: TRBV7-2; d_gene: .; CDR3aa: CASSSQGGARETQYF; CDR3nt: TGTGCCAGCAGTAGTCAAGGGGGGGCCCGGGAGACCCAGTACTTC
j_gene: TRBJ2-2; abundance: .; v_gene: TRBV5-6; d_gene: TRBD2; CDR3aa: CASSRRWSGEGGGELFF; CDR3nt: TGTGCCAGCAGCCGTCGATGGAGCGGGGAAGGCGGCGGGGAGCTGTTTTTT
j_gene: TRBJ2-1; abundance: .; v_gene: TRBV7-2; d_gene: TRBD2; CDR3aa: CASRGPGGYNEQFF; CDR3nt: TGTGCCAGCAGGGGGCCGGGGGGTTACAATGAGCAGTTCTTC
j_gene: TRBJ1-4; abundance: .; v_gene: TRBV3-1/TRBV3-2; d_gene: .; CDR3aa: CASSQDLVGGLREKLFF; CDR3nt: TGTGCCAGCAGCCAAGATCTAGTCGGGGGGCTGAGGGAAAAACTGTTTTTT
j_gene: TRBJ1-1; abundance: .; v_gene: TRBV4-3; d_gene: .; CDR3aa: CASSQDSGGIGFF; CDR3nt: TGCGCCAGCAGCCAAGATTCGGGAGGGATAGGTTTCTTT
j_gene: TRBJ2-7; abundance: .; v_gene: TRBV6-2/TRBV6-3; d_gene: .; CDR3aa: CASSFSQNYEQYF; CDR3nt: TGTGCCAGCAGTTTTTCACAAAACTACGAGCAGTACTTC
j_gene: TRBJ1-1; abundance: .; v_gene: TRBV4-1; d_gene: .; CDR3aa: CASSQDPGGGTPQAFF; CDR3nt: TGCGCCAGCAGCCAAGATCCCGGGGGGGGGACCCCCCAAGCTTTCTTT
j_gene: TRBJ2-7; abundance: .; v_gene: TRBV29-1; d_gene: TRBD1; CDR3aa: CSVLQGIGEQYF; CDR3nt: TGCAGCGTATTACAGGGGATCGGCGAGCAGTACTTC
j_gene: TRBJ1-1; abundance: few; v_gene: TRBV7-9; d_gene: .; CDR3aa: CASSLARSEAFF; CDR3nt: TGTGCCAGCAGCTTAGCCAGATCTGAAGCTTTCTTT
j_gene: TRBJ1-4; abundance: .; v_gene: TRBV7-9; d_gene: .; CDR3aa: CASSLAFSYNEKLFF; CDR3nt: TGTGCCAGCAGCTTAGCGTTTAGTTATAATGAAAAACTGTTTTTT
j_gene: TRBJ2-7; abundance: .; v_gene: TRBV2; d_gene: .; CDR3aa: CASSDVLTGYNEQYF; CDR3nt: TGTGCCAGCAGCGACGTCTTAACAGGGTACAACGAGCAGTACTTC
j_gene: TRBJ2-3; abundance: .; v_gene: TRBV28; d_gene: TRBD2; CDR3aa: CASSSRRTSGGTDTQYF; CDR3nt: TGTGCCAGCAGTTCCAGACGGACTAGCGGGGGCACAGATACGCAGTATTTT